These T cell receptor beta chains were read from a single sample in a study of cytomegalovirus exposure and HLA in healthy donors. Assay: immunoSEQ multiplex PCR; the TCRdb copy retains only in-frame clones and omits some. The table includes 200,000 to 250,000 clones, over 75% detected once. Sequencing input: PBMCs. Receptors originate from a woman aged 45 to 65 in good health and CMV-seropositive. The conserved cysteine and the conserved F or W are not part of the CDR3 here.

J	V	CDR3
TRBJ2-3	TRBV6-4	ASSDGTSPSTDTQY
TRBJ1-2	TRBV6-1	ASSGQGNYGYT
TRBJ2-7	TRBV7-9	ASSLDAGASYEQY
TRBJ2-2	TRBV19	ASSFSGDNTGELF
TRBJ1-3	TRBV15	ATSRELRQDTIY
TRBJ1-2	TRBV4-2	ASSQVEGGENYGYT
TRBJ1-1	TRBV7-6	ASSSRGRSTEAF
TRBJ1-2	TRBV2	ASSVLRDREGYT
TRBJ1-4	TRBV15	ATSRDLRRSATNEKLF
TRBJ1-5	TRBV5-1	ASSISTGAGQPQH
TRBJ2-7	TRBV9	ASSPMGLVLGEQY
NA	TRBV5-8	ASRPGGGYEQY
TRBJ2-1	TRBV4-1	ASSQSSSGASYNEQF
TRBJ1-1	TRBV9	ASSSPGTGTNTEAF
TRBJ2-7	TRBV5-6	ASSLGGYSYEQY
TRBJ1-5	TRBV28	ASSFSGTQSNQPQH
TRBJ1-1	TRBV4-1	ASSHPGTGGTEAF
TRBJ1-5	TRBV28	ASSGRGGYQPQH
TRBJ1-6	TRBV7-9	ASSLGRSQPNSPLH
TRBJ2-7	TRBV5-6	ASSLVGGLSLDEQY
TRBJ1-3	TRBV18	ASSSDRAGNTIY
TRBJ1-5	TRBV28	ASRGNRGGSNQPQH
TRBJ2-3	TRBV5-5	ASSLDRGVSTDTQY
TRBJ1-2	TRBV28	ASSDRGRAGYT
TRBJ1-1	TRBV10-3	AISEPDRGSTEAF
TRBJ1-1	TRBV30	AWSVEGYTEAF
TRBJ2-3	TRBV5-1	ASSLLGTDTQY
TRBJ1-1	TRBV19	ASSIARIQNTEAF
TRBJ1-6	TRBV7-8	ASSLVQGSHSPLH
TRBJ1-1	TRBV11-3	ASSPGGDTEAF
TRBJ2-7	TRBV7-2	ASSLSPGYEQY
TRBJ1-2	TRBV19	ASGTGSMGYT
TRBJ2-1	TRBV7-3	ASSLLAGAVGEQF
TRBJ1-2	TRBV30	AWSVGGGGYT
TRBJ1-1	TRBV2	ASSSTGRVRTEAF
TRBJ1-3	TRBV6-5	ASSYSPTGSGNTIY
TRBJ2-7	TRBV7-2	ASSFVRGPYEQY